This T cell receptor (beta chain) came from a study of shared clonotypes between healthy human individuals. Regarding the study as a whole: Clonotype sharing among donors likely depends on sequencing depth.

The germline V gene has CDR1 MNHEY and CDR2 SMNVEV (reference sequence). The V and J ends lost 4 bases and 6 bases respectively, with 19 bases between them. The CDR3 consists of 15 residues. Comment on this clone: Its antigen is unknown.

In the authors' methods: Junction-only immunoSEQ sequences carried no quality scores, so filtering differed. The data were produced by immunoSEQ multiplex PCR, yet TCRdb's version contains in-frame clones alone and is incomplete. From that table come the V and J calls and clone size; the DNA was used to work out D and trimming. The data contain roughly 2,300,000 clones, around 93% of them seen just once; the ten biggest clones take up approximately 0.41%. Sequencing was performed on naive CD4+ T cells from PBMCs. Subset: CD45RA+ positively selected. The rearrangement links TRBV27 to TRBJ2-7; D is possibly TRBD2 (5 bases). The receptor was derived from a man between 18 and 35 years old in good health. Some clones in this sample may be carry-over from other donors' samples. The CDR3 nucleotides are TGTGCCAGCAGTTCCATTCCGGACTCAAACCTCGAGCAGTACTTC. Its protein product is CASSSIPDSNLEQYF.